This T cell receptor beta chain was identified in a study of shared clonotypes between healthy human individuals. Study in general: For every donor, three CD4 naive, three CD4 memory, two CD8 naive and one CD8 memory plates were used.

Remarks on this clone: Antigen unknown.

CDR3 size: 16 residues. With 7 bases clipped from V and 0 bases from J, the junction kept 7 bases outside the gene matches. Germline CDR1 SGHTA, CDR2 FQGNSA. Generated by immunoSEQ multiplex PCR, the TCRdb table keeps only in-frame clones and is missing some. The table shows around 1,000,000 clones, with 70% to 80% occurring only once. All the donors were Caucasian adults who lived in Nashville, Tennessee. Regarding the study as a whole: Depth of sequencing was expected to influence donor clonotype sharing.

Sequenced material: memory CD4+ T cells from PBMCs. As for subset: CD45RA-negative fraction. The chain recombines TRBV7-2 with TRBJ2-1; 9 nucleotides match TRBD2. This clonotype was obtained from a man between 18 and 29 years old in good health. Some clones in this sample may be carry-over from other donors' samples. The CDR3 DNA sequence: TGTGCCAGCAAGCGGGGGGACGGGAGCTCCTACAATGAGCAGTTCTTC. This gives the protein CASKRGDGSSYNEQFF.